These T cell receptor beta chains were read from a single sample in a study of cytomegalovirus exposure and HLA in healthy donors. Generated by immunoSEQ multiplex PCR, the TCRdb table keeps only in-frame clones and is missing some. Here the sample spans 110,000 or so clones, 82% being singletons. The sequencing sample was made of PBMCs. These TCRs come from a woman in her late teens or twenties in good health and CMV-seronegative. CDR3s include the opening cysteine and the closing phenylalanine or tryptophan. Where a row states a size, it is once, few, many or the class of an expanded clone; other rows omit it.

len	j_gene	v_gene	abundance	CDR3aa
16	TRBJ1-2	TRBV28	.	CASSPRGTGKNYGYTF
14	TRBJ1-1	TRBV5-1	.	CASTSSGSNTEAFF
16	TRBJ2-5	TRBV19	.	CASSIATGQPLKTQYF
20	TRBJ2-3	TRBV13	.	CASSLTGGVAGGLSTDTQYF
13	TRBJ1-2	TRBV7-2	.	CASSLGTPYGYTF
15	TRBJ1-6	TRBV7-9	.	CASSPEDSLNSPLHF
13	TRBJ1-1	TRBV6-1	.	CASRQGLNTEAFF
14	TRBJ1-1	TRBV13	.	CASSLDSQNTEAFF
16	TRBJ1-1	TRBV27	.	CASRKIPGHQDTEAFF
15	TRBJ2-1	TRBV7-2	.	CASSLWDRNEHEQFF
13	TRBJ1-3	TRBV15	.	CATSRDPRDTIYF
17	TRBJ2-3	TRBV7-9	.	CASSLVRTTLGTDTQYF
10	TRBJ1-2	TRBV30	.	CAWSTGSYTF
15	TRBJ1-5	TRBV6-5	.	CASSPGTGGNQPQHF
15	TRBJ2-5	TRBV7-2	.	CASRGTSGGKETQYF
15	TRBJ2-5	TRBV18	.	CASFEGEGLVETQYF
12	TRBJ1-1	TRBV7-9	.	CASSLTGVEAFF
15	TRBJ2-7	TRBV28	.	CASSFVAGGDYEQYF
16	TRBJ1-2	TRBV19	.	CASNDRDSEINYGYTF
13	TRBJ2-3	TRBV6-4	.	CASSEIAGVGQYF
15	TRBJ2-7	TRBV4-2	once	CASSQDGGGPREQYF
13	TRBJ2-7	TRBV27	few	CASSFGSAYEQYF
15	TRBJ2-5	TRBV5-1	few	CASSLGAGDSGTQYF